Listed below are T cell receptor beta chains from one sample, sequenced in a study of post-analysis software for immune sequencing data. Each CDR3 protein is one row after TCRdb ran MiXCR on the PCR reads. Among 750,000 to 950,000 distinct CDR3 sequences, approximately 53% were seen once, and the ten largest hold over 4%. Sequences were obtained from blood. The source is a girl aged 10-17 years with multiple sclerosis. The CDR3 runs from the conserved cysteine through the conserved F or W. Fields, in order: V gene, clone size, J gene, D gene, CDR3 DNA, CDR3 protein. D genes are given only for firm matches. Clone size is given for some rows only: seen once, a few or many times, or a class if the clone is expanded.

TRBV4-1	few	TRBJ2-1	-	TGCGCCAGCAGCCATTTACTTCCGGGACTGGGCCCCTACAATGAGCAGTTCTTC	CASSHLLPGLGPYNEQFF
TRBV7-9	-	TRBJ1-2	-	TGTGCCAGCAGCTTACTGTCGGCCCAGGGAGGCTACACCTTC	CASSLLSAQGGYTF
TRBV7-2	-	TRBJ1-1	-	TGTGCCAGCATGCTCCGTTGGGACACTGAAGCTTTCTTT	CASMLRWDTEAFF
TRBV7-9	-	TRBJ2-5	-	TGTGCCAGCAGCTATCGAGCGGAGACCCAGTACTTC	CASSYRAETQYF
TRBV5-1	-	TRBJ1-1	-	TGCGCCAGCAGTCCTCGGACAAGAGGGGGGGGCACTGAAGCTTTCTTT	CASSPRTRGGGTEAFF
TRBV11-2	-	TRBJ2-1	TRBD2	TGTGCCAGCGGCGAGGCGGGGGGCACACTCCGAGAGCAGTTCTTC	CASGEAGGTLREQFF
TRBV10-3	-	TRBJ2-1	TRBD1	TGTGCCATCAGTGAGTCTTCTCGGGACAGGGATAGGAATGAGCAGTTCTTC	CAISESSRDRDRNEQFF
TRBV5-1	-	TRBJ2-7	-	TGCGCCAGCAGCGGTTTAGGAGGCGGTTCCTACGAGCAGTACTTC	CASSGLGGGSYEQYF
TRBV4-2	-	TRBJ1-2	TRBD1	TGTGCCAGCAGCCGGAGGACCCGGGACAGAGTCTATGGCTACACCTTC	CASSRRTRDRVYGYTF
TRBV5-1	-	TRBJ2-2	TRBD2	TGCGCCAGCAGCTTGGCGACTAGCGGGCGGAACACCGGGGAGCTGTTTTTT	CASSLATSGRNTGELFF
TRBV6-6	-	TRBJ2-7	TRBD2	TGTGCCAGCAGACCGACTAGCGGGAGTATCTACGAGCAGTACTTC	CASRPTSGSIYEQYF
TRBV7-2	-	TRBJ2-1	TRBD1	TGTGCCAGCAGCCCCAGACAGGGGGGATCCTCGGATGAGCAGTTCTTC	CASSPRQGGSSDEQFF
TRBV12-3/TRBV12-4	-	TRBJ2-1	-	TGTGCCAGCAGTGGTGGTCCCAGACAGTTCTTC	CASSGGPRQFF
TRBV7-2	few	TRBJ2-7	-	TGTGCCAGCAGCCGAGGCTATAAAATGTACGAGCAGTACTTC	CASSRGYKMYEQYF
TRBV7-9	-	TRBJ2-1	TRBD2	TGTGCCAGCAGCTTAGAATGGACTAGCTCCAATGAGCAGTTCTTC	CASSLEWTSSNEQFF
TRBV20-1	once	TRBJ2-1	-	TGCAGTGCTAGCACTAGAGCGGCATATGAGCAGTTCTTC	CSASTRAAYEQFF
TRBV2	-	TRBJ1-2	TRBD1	TGTGCCAGCAGCAAATGGGACAGGGTGTTGGATGGCTACACCTTC	CASSKWDRVLDGYTF
TRBV20-1	-	TRBJ2-1	TRBD2	TGCAGTGCACCCCGGACTAGCGGGAGGTACAATGAGCAGTTCTTC	CSAPRTSGRYNEQFF
TRBV6-6	-	TRBJ2-1	-	TGTGCCAGCAGTTTTAGGACTTACAATGAGCAGTTCTTC	CASSFRTYNEQFF
TRBV10-3	few	TRBJ2-1	-	TGTGCCATCAGTGACGCCGGAAGGCTAGGCTCCTACAATGAGCAGTTCTTC	CAISDAGRLGSYNEQFF
TRBV20-1	-	TRBJ2-1	-	TGCAGTGCTGCTGACAGGATGAATGAGCAGTTCTTC	CSAADRMNEQFF
TRBV29-1	few	TRBJ2-7	TRBD2	TGCAGCGTGTCCCTTAGCGGGAAATACGAGCAGTACTTC	CSVSLSGKYEQYF
TRBV29-1	-	TRBJ2-7	TRBD2	TGCAGCGTCGCGGGACTAGCGGCCCACGAGCAGTACTTC	CSVAGLAAHEQYF
TRBV14	-	TRBJ2-1	-	TGTGCCAGCAGCCAACCCCGGGACTGGGGGTACAATGAGCAGTTCTTC	CASSQPRDWGYNEQFF
TRBV19	-	TRBJ2-5	-	TGTGCCAGTAGTTCCCGGACGGAAGTCCAAGAGAGCCAATACTTC	CASSSRTEVQESQYF
TRBV5-1	-	TRBJ2-7	-	TGCGCCAGCAGCGTCGAGTTAGCGGCAAAGAGCTACGAGCAGTACTTC	CASSVELAAKSYEQYF
TRBV20-1	-	TRBJ2-3	-	TGCAGTGCTCCTATTGGGGCAGATACGCAGTATTTT	CSAPIGADTQYF
TRBV20-1	many	TRBJ2-7	TRBD2	TGCAGTGCTAGAGGACTAGCGGGGGGTTACGAGCAGTACTTC	CSARGLAGGYEQYF
TRBV28	-	TRBJ1-2	TRBD1	TGTGCCAGCAGTTTATGGGACAGGTGGAACTATGGCTACACCTTC	CASSLWDRWNYGYTF
TRBV20-1	few	TRBJ2-7	-	TGCAGTGCTAGTCCCAACCAGGACGAGCAGTACTTC	CSASPNQDEQYF
TRBV20-1	-	TRBJ2-7	-	TGCAGTGCTGGAGAAGGGGGGGACTCCTACGAGCAGTACTTC	CSAGEGGDSYEQYF
TRBV5-1	few	TRBJ2-1	-	TGCGCCAGCAGCTTGGCCCCGGGGAACAATGAGCAGTTCTTC	CASSLAPGNNEQFF
TRBV6-6	-	TRBJ2-7	TRBD2	TGTGCCAGCAGTCACGGACTAGTCGAGCAGTACTTC	CASSHGLVEQYF
TRBV12-3/TRBV12-4	-	TRBJ2-1	-	TGTGCCAGCAAATCCCGGCGGGGCCGCTCCTACAATGAGCAGTTCTTC	CASKSRRGRSYNEQFF
TRBV7-9	-	TRBJ2-7	TRBD1	TGTGCCAGCAGCGGACAGGGAGTCGGCGAGCAGTACTTC	CASSGQGVGEQYF
TRBV6-5	-	TRBJ1-6	-	TGTGCCAGCAGTCCAGGCCAGGGTTCACCCCTCCACTTT	CASSPGQGSPLHF
TRBV3-1	few	TRBJ1-2	TRBD1	TGTGCCAGCAGCCAACTGGGACAGGGGCTTCAGAACTATGGCTACACCTTC	CASSQLGQGLQNYGYTF
TRBV5-6	-	TRBJ2-1	-	TGTGCCAGCAGCCCAATTCGAGGATCCACAGGATACAATGAGCAGTTCTTC	CASSPIRGSTGYNEQFF
TRBV7-8	few	TRBJ2-7	-	TGTGCCAGCAGTTTCGGACGCGAGCAGTACTTC	CASSFGREQYF
TRBV5-6	-	TRBJ2-1	TRBD2	TGTGCCAGCAGCTGTACGGGAGGGATGAACAATGAGCAGTTCTTC	CASSCTGGMNNEQFF
TRBV6-4	few	TRBJ2-6	-	TGTGCCAGCAGTGAGGGGGGAGGGGCCAACGTCCTGACTTTC	CASSEGGGANVLTF
TRBV12-3/TRBV12-4	-	TRBJ1-5	-	TGTGCCAGCAGTGATAACAGGAATCAGCCCCAGCATTTT	CASSDNRNQPQHF
TRBV20-1	-	TRBJ2-5	TRBD1	TGCAGTGCTAGGGGGGACAGCCAAGAGGCCCAGTACTTC	CSARGDSQEAQYF
TRBV24-1	-	TRBJ2-5	TRBD2	TGTGCCACCAGTGACTCGAGGGCTAGCGGGGGCCAAGAGACCCAGTACTTC	CATSDSRASGGQETQYF
TRBV5-6	-	TRBJ2-7	TRBD1	TGTGCCAACAGCTTACCGGGACAGGGTTCCTACGAGCAGTACTTC	CANSLPGQGSYEQYF
TRBV18	-	TRBJ2-5	TRBD2	TGTGCCAGCTCACCAACTAGCGGGAGGGAGACCCAGTACTTC	CASSPTSGRETQYF
TRBV5-1	few	TRBJ2-5	-	TGCGCCAGCAGCTCCGGAGCGGTGTACCAAGAGACCCAGTACTTC	CASSSGAVYQETQYF
TRBV16	-	TRBJ1-2	-	TGTGCCAGCAGCCAACCGACCGGGGCCTCCTCCTTATTGTATGGCTACACCTTC	CASSQPTGASSLLYGYTF
TRBV7-9	few	TRBJ2-7	-	TGTGCCAGCAGCCACCGGGACAACTACGAGCAGTACTTC	CASSHRDNYEQYF
TRBV20-1	few	TRBJ1-2	-	TGCAGTGCTAGCTCGGGGGGTAACCTTAACTATGGCTACACCTTC	CSASSGGNLNYGYTF
TRBV12-3/TRBV12-4	few	TRBJ2-1	-	TGTGCCAGCAGTTTTCCCCCCAATGAGCAGTTCTTC	CASSFPPNEQFF
TRBV3-1	-	TRBJ1-2	-	TGTGCCAGCAGCCAGTCGGACGGATTTTCTAACTATGGCTACACCTTC	CASSQSDGFSNYGYTF
TRBV7-9	-	TRBJ2-1	TRBD2	TGTGCCAGCAGCGCGAGGGGACTACCCTCCTACAATGAGCAGTTCTTC	CASSARGLPSYNEQFF
TRBV7-3	once	TRBJ2-6	TRBD1	TGTGCCAGCAGCCCCGGGACAGGGGGAACCAACGTCCTGACTTTC	CASSPGTGGTNVLTF
TRBV29-1	-	TRBJ2-5	TRBD2	TGCAGCGTTGAAGGGGTAGGACTAGCGGGAGTGGAGACCCAGTACTTC	CSVEGVGLAGVETQYF